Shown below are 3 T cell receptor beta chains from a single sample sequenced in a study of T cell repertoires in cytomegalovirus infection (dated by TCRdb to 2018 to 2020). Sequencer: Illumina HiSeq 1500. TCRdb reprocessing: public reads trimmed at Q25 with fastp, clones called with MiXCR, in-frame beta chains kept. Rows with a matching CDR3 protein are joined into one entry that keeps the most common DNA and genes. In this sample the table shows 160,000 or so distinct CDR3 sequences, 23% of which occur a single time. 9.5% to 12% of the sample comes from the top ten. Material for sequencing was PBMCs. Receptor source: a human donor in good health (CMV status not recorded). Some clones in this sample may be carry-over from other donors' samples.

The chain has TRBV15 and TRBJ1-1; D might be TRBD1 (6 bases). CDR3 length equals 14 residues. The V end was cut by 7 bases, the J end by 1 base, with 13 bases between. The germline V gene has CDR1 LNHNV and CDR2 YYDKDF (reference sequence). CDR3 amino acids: CATTARGGNTEAFF. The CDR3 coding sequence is TGTGCCACCACGGCAAGGGGGGGGAACACTGAAGCTTTCTTT.

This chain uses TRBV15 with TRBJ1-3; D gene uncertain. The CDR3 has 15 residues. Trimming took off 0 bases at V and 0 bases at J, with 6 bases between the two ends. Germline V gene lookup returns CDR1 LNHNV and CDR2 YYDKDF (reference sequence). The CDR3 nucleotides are TGTGCCACCAGCAGAGAGCGGGTCTCTGGAAACACCATATATTTT. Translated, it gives CATSRERVSGNTIYF.

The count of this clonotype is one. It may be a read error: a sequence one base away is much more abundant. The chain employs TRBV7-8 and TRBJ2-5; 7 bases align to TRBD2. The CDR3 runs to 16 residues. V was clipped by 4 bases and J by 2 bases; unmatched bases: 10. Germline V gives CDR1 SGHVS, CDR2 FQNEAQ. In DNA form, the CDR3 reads TGTGCCAGCAGCTACCGACTAGTGGGAGGGCAAGAGACCCAGTACTTC. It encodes CASSYRLVGGQETQYF.